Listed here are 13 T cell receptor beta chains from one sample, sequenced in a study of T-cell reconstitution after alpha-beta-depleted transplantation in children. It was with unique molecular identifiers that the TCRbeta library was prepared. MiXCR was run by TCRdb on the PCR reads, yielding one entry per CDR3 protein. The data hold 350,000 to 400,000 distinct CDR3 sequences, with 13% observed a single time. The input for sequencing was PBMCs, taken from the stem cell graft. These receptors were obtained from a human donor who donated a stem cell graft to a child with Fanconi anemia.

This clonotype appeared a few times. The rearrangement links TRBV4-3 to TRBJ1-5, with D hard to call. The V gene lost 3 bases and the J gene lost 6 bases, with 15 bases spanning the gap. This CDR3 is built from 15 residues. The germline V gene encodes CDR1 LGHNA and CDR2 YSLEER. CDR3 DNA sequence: TGCGCCAGCAGCCAGGGAGAAGGGTGGGGTCAGCCCCAGCATTTT. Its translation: CASSQGEGWGQPQHF.

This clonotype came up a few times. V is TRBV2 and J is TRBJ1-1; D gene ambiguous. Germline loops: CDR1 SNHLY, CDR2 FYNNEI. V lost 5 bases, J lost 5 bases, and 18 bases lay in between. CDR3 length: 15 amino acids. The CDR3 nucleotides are TGTGCCAGCAGTTTGTATGGCTCACGAACGACTGAAGCTTTCTTT. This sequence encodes CASSLYGSRTTEAFF. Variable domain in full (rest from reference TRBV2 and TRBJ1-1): EPEVTQTPSHQVTQMGQEVILRCVPISNHLYFYWYRQILGQKVEFLVSFYNNEISEKSEIFDDQFSVERPDGSNFTLKIRSTKLEDSAMYFCASSLYGSRTTEAFFGQGTRLTVV.

DNA for the CDR3: TGCGCCAGCAGCTTGGTATTAGCGGGCTTCCAAGAGACCCAGTACTTC. Protein sequence: CASSLVLAGFQETQYF. The rearrangement joins TRBV5-1 to TRBJ2-5; 7 bases agree with TRBD2. V gave up 0 bases and J gave up 1 base; unmatched junction bases: 6. Germline assignment: CDR1 SGHRS and CDR2 YFSETQ. The CDR3 sequence is 16 residues long.

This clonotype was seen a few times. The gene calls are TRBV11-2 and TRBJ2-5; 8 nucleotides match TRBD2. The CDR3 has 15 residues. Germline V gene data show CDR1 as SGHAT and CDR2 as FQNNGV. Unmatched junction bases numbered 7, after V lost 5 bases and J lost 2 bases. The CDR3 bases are TGTGCCAGCAGCCTTAGCGGGGCCTCTCAAGAGACCCAGTACTTC. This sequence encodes CASSLSGASQETQYF. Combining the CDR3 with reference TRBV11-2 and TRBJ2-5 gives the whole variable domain EAGVAQSPRYKIIEKRQSVAFWCNPISGHATLYWYQQILGQGPKLLIQFQNNGVVDDSQLPKDRFSAERLKGVDSTLKIQPAKLEDSAVYLCASSLSGASQETQYFGPGTRLLVL.

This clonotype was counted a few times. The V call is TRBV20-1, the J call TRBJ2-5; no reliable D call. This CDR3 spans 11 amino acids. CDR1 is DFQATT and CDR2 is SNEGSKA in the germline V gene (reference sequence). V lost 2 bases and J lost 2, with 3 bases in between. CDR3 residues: CSARLQETQYF. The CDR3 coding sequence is TGCAGTGCTAGACTACAAGAGACCCAGTACTTC.

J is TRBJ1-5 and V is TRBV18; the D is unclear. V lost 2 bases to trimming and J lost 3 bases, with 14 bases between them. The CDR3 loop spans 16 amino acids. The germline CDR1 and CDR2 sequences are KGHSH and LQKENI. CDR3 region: CASSPEVLRDNQPQHF. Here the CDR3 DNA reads TGTGCCAGCTCACCAGAAGTATTGAGGGACAATCAGCCCCAGCATTTT.

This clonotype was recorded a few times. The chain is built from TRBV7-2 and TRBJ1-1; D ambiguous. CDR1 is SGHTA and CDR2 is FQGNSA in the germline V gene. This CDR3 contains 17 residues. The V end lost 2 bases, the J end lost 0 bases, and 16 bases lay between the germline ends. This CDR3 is CASSLLNSRWVNTEAFF. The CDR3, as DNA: TGTGCCAGCAGCTTATTAAATAGCCGGTGGGTGAACACTGAAGCTTTCTTT.

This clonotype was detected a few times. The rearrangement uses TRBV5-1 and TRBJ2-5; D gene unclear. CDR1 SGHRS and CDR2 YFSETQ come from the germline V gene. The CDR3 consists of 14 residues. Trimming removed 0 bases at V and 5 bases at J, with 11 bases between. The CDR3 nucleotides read TGCGCCAGCAGCTTGGCCGGTGTGGTGGAGACCCAGTACTTC. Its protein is CASSLAGVVETQYF.

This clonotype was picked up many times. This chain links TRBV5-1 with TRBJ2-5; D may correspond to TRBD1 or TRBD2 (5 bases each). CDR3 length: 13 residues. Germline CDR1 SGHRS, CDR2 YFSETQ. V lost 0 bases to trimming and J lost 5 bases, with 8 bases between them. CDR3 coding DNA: TGCGCCAGCAGCTTGGACGGGGCGGAGACCCAGTACTTC. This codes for CASSLDGAETQYF.

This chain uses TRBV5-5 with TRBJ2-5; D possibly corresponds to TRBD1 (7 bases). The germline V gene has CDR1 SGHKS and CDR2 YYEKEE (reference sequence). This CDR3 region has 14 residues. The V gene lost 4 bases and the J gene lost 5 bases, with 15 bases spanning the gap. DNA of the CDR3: TGTGCCAGCAGCAACCGACAGGGAGGTGAGACCCAGTACTTC. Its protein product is CASSNRQGGETQYF.

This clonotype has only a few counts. Written as DNA, the CDR3 is TGCGCCAGCAGCCAAGCGGCAGGTGATTTGAACACTGAAGCTTTCTTT. Translated, it gives CASSQAAGDLNTEAFF. The chain combines TRBV4-3 with TRBJ1-1; no clear D gene. CDR3 size: 16 residues. V shed 1 base and J shed 0 bases, with 12 bases lying between them. Germline CDR1 LGHNA, CDR2 YSLEER.

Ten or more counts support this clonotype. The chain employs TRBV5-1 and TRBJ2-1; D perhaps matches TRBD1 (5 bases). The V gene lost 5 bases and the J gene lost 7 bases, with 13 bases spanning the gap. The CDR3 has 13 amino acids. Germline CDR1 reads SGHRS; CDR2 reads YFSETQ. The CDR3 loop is CASRMTDVNEQFF. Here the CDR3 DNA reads TGCGCCAGCAGAATGACAGACGTGAATGAGCAGTTCTTC. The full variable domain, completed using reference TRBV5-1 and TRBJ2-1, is KAGVTQTPRYLIKTRGQQVTLSCSPISGHRSVSWYQQTPGQGLQFLFEYFSETQRNKGNFPGRFSGRQFSNSRSEMNVSTLELGDSALYLCASRMTDVNEQFFGPGTRLTVL.

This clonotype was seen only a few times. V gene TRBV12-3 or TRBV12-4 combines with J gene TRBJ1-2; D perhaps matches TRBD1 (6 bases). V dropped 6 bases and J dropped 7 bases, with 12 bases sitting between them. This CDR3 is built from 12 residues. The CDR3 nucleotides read TGTGCCAGCAGATATCTAGGGGGTGGCTACACCTTC. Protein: CASRYLGGGYTF.